This T cell receptor beta chain appears in the sequencing data of a study of shared clonotypes between healthy human individuals (dated by TCRdb to the early 2020s). With regard to the full study: Three men and a couple of women, aged 18 to 49 years, made up the cohort. For each donor, CD4 naive and CD4 memory were each run on three plates, CD8 naive on two plates, and CD8 memory on one plate. The study deeply sequenced blood TCR repertoires of 5 or 6 healthy adults to estimate repertoire size and the extent of clonotype sharing between individuals. To increase sequencing depth and limit assay-specific biases, different laboratories used diverse techniques to prepare libraries and sequence TCR repertoires. Each donor's leukapheresis produced roughly between roughly 0.9 and 8.9 billion PBMCs. Here is what the overall study found, with its caveats: Because the study included a small number of donors, the genetic and exposure-history diversity represented was limited. Estimated clonotype richness was generally larger for naive than for memory subsets. Pairwise subsampling indicated that sequencing depth was expected to affect the degree of clonotype sharing among donors. Compared with non-shared clonotypes, clonotypes shared by all four sorted-subset donors had higher generation probabilities. When a few donors were compared, the shared fraction of clonotypes was approximately 5% for naive CD4, about 4% for naive CD8, more than 2% for memory CD4, and roughly 0.43% for memory CD8. Only blood was sampled, and tissue TCR repertoires likely differ from those in blood. Incomplete sequencing was indicated by rarefaction of sorted-subset datasets, despite the large sequencing depth.

The donors were healthy, HIV-negative adults with no recently reported acute infections or vaccinations. Every donor was a Caucasian adult residing in Nashville, Tennessee, USA. CD4+ T cells were enriched by magnetic negative selection, after which naive cells were positively selected on CD45RA and the negative fraction was taken as the memory subset. Blood was obtained by leukapheresis, after which PBMCs were separated by Ficoll-Histopaque density gradient centrifugation and cryopreserved in liquid nitrogen vapor phase. Purity and quantity of every magnetically sorted T cell population were checked by analytical flow cytometry. Genomic DNA was isolated from every sorted fraction and measured by UV absorbance on a Nanodrop 2000c. Using the deep immunoSEQ assay, multiplex PCR amplified TCR CDR3 regions from genomic DNA. Extracted genomic DNA from each cell subset was distributed evenly across all wells of several immunoSEQ 96-well plates, and each plate was treated as a replicate. For sorted subsets, 200 to 250 ng genomic DNA, equal to approximately 30,000 T cell genomes, was loaded into each replicate PCR. The purified libraries were quantified using a Qubit 3.0 fluorometer, sized with a Bioanalyzer 2100, and then quantified again using the KAPA Library Quantification kit. Each immunoSEQ 96-well plate was sequenced on its own single-read 150-cycle Illumina NextSeq 550 flow cell. The paper's processing steps were these. Because only junctional sequences without quality scores were contained in the immunoSEQ output, filtering matching that applied to full-length reads could not be performed. To assign V/J genes and CDR3, sequences were annotated against IMGT germline references using PyIR, a Python wrapper for IgBLAST v1.9. Reads with weak V/J assignments (E-value above 1e-6), missing CDR3, stop codons, out-of-frame junctions, or ambiguous translated residues were removed. V3J clonotypes were defined as sequences sharing an identical inferred V gene, J gene, and CDR3 amino acid sequence. To compute the percentage overlap between repertoires, the number of shared unique clonotypes was divided by the size of the smaller repertoire. RTK rarefaction, the Chao1 estimator, and Recon v2.1 estimates of unobserved clonotypes were used to assess repertoire richness. For all TCRbeta clonotypes obtained by the gDNA method from four donors, generation probabilities were computed with OLGA. Imported from immuneACCESS, the table was reduced by TCRdb to in-frame sequences with V and J called. These copies leave out some clones; in studies compared against another copy, an unresolved V gene accounts for under half, and the cause of the remainder is not known. The V and J calls and clone size are taken from that table; D and trimming were inferred from the DNA. The sample records roughly 1 million clones, roughly 70% of which are singletons. The ten top clones hold approximately 1.5% of the sample.

Details on this clone: There is no known antigen for this receptor. The input lacks base qualities; no much larger clone sits a single base away.

Cut back by 1 base and 6 bases, the V and J ends lie 14 bases apart. Per the germline V gene (reference sequence), SGHNT is the CDR1 and YYREEE is the CDR2. The CDR3 goes from the cysteine to the phenylalanine over 14 residues. CDR3 DNA is the only sequence kept; it has 42 bases, read in frame from the first base. The sequence was obtained from a man aged 18 to 29 in good health. This receptor chain uses TRBV5-4 and TRBJ2-7, and perhaps TRBD1 as D gene, on 6 matching bases. Sequencing was performed on memory CD4+ T cells sorted from blood. Sample cell subset or site, as interpreted from the label and publication: CD45RA-negative fraction. The CDR3 is CASSLRHRDTEQYF. The DNA sequence is as follows: TGTGCCAGCAGCTTGCGCCACAGGGACACCGAGCAGTACTTC.